One sample yielded the 25 T cell receptor beta chains listed below, sequenced in a study of Ad26.COV2.S vaccination and SARS-CoV-2 variants. Treatment defined: roughly 20 received Ad26.COV2.S at low or high dose, single or two shots; five or six received placebo; per-sample allocation not given. Collection of samples fell on day 63 after the first vaccine or placebo injection. Data came from immunoSEQ multiplex PCR; TCRdb stores just in-frame clones and leaves some out. The sample contains roughly 420,000 clones, 75% to 90% of which appear only once. Material: peripheral blood, obtained in a trial of Ad26.COV2.S vaccine versus placebo. Receptor source: a person aged 18-65 years who received the Ad26.COV2.S COVID-19 vaccine or a placebo.

The CDR3: CAWRREWGTDTQYF. For the CDR3, the DNA is TGTGCCTGGAGGAGGGAGTGGGGCACAGATACGCAGTATTTT. The chain uses TRBV30 and TRBJ2-3, with a tentative D call TRBD2 (5 bases). The CDR3 covers 14 residues. V lost 3 bases and J lost 1, with 11 bases in between. The V gene's germline CDR1 is GTSNPN and CDR2 SVGIG (reference sequence).

The chain employs TRBV21-1 and TRBJ2-3; TRBD1, the table's D call, lacks a check against the DNA. TRBV21-1 is designated a pseudogene. This CDR3 contains 16 residues. The CDR3 loop is CASPPPWTEDTDTQYF. As DNA, the CDR3 is TGTGCCAGCCCCCCTCCGTGGACAGAAGACACAGATACGCAGTATTTT.

J is TRBJ1-5 and V is TRBV6-6, with D unclear. The length of the CDR3 is 16 residues. Looked up from germline, CDR1 is MNHNY and CDR2 is SVGAGI (reference sequence). V was pared by 2 bases and J by 0 bases, with 11 bases between. The CDR3 spells CASSYRAGYSNQPQHF. CDR3 coding DNA: TGTGCCAGCAGTTACCGGGCAGGATATAGCAATCAGCCCCAGCATTTT.

The chain recombines TRBV19 with TRBJ2-3; D unclear. Germline-derived CDR1 and CDR2 are LNHDA and SQIVND (reference sequence). V was pared by 6 bases and J by 0 bases, with 7 bases between. The CDR3 runs to 13 residues. CDR3 region: CASRTTSTDTQYF. The DNA of the CDR3 is TGTGCCAGTAGAACAACAAGCACAGATACGCAGTATTTT.

The chain is built from TRBV9 and TRBJ1-3; D call uncertain. V was cut by 5 bases and J by 3 bases, with 9 bases left in between. The CDR3 length is 13 residues. Germline CDR1 and CDR2: SGDLS and YYNGEE. In nucleotides, the CDR3 is TGTGCCAGCAGTATAACGGTTGGAAACACCATATATTTT. Protein product: CASSITVGNTIYF.

The chain carries TRBV9 and TRBJ2-2; 7 nucleotides match TRBD1. This CDR3 comprises 17 residues. V lost 4 bases to trimming and J lost 5 bases; unmatched junction nucleotides: 14. Germline assignment: CDR1 SGDLS and CDR2 YYNGEE. In nucleotides, the CDR3 is TGTGCCAGCAGCTTCACAAGACAGGGCGGAACTACCGGGGAGCTGTTTTTT. Protein: CASSFTRQGGTTGELFF.

The chain uses TRBV4-3 and TRBJ1-6, with TRBD1 identical over 8 bases. Per the germline V gene, CDR1 is LGHNA and CDR2 is YSLEER. Trimming at V came to 4 bases and at J to 11 bases, leaving 7 bases not matched to a gene. CDR3 length: 14 residues. CDR3 DNA sequence: TGCGCCAGCAGCCTTAACAGGGGGATGGCACCCCTCCACTTT. It codes for CASSLNRGMAPLHF.

This chain connects TRBV18 to TRBJ2-2; D may correspond to TRBD1 or TRBD2 (5 bases each). CDR3 length: 14 amino acids. Looked up from germline, CDR1 is KGHSH and CDR2 is LQKENI. The V end was cut by 5 bases, the J end by 7 bases, with 14 bases between. CDR3 amino acids: CASSFERGIGELFF. The CDR3 DNA reads TGTGCCAGCTCATTCGAGAGGGGAATCGGGGAGCTGTTTTTT.

CDR3 residues: CASSLFEILTDTQYF. The DNA of the CDR3 is TGCGCCAGCAGCTTGTTTGAGATCCTCACAGATACGCAGTATTTT. The gene calls are TRBV5-1 and TRBJ2-3; the D is unclear. V was pared by 1 base and J by 2 bases, with 11 bases between. Germline V gene lookup returns CDR1 SGHRS and CDR2 YFSETQ. The CDR3 sequence is 15 residues long.

The V call is TRBV6-2 or TRBV6-3, the J call TRBJ2-2; no clear D. Trimming took 2 bases from V and 5 from J, leaving 3 bases between them. Germline loops: CDR1 MNHEY, CDR2 SVGEGT. CDR3 length equals 12 residues. CDR3 DNA sequence: TGTGCCAGCAGTTACGGTACCGGGGAGCTGTTTTTT. This encodes CASSYGTGELFF.

This rearrangement joins TRBV6-5 to TRBJ2-3, with 8 bases identical to TRBD1. The J segment lost 3 bases and the V segment lost 7 bases, leaving 6 bases of the junction unmatched. CDR1 and CDR2 (germline): MNHEY, SVGAGI. The length of the CDR3 is 14 residues. The CDR3 bases are TGTGCCAGCAACCTACAGGGGGGTACAGATACGCAGTATTTT. It encodes CASNLQGGTDTQYF.

The chain couples TRBV7-2 to TRBJ2-7; maybe TRBD1 (6 bases). CDR1 and CDR2 (germline): SGHTA, FQGNSA. The CDR3 sequence is 14 residues long. Trimming cost V 5 bases and J 5 bases, with 16 bases left between them. The CDR3 coding sequence is TGTGCCAGCAGCCGTTCAGGGGTTTTTGACGAGCAGTACTTC. This translates into CASSRSGVFDEQYF.

This clone came up once. The chain recombines TRBV3-1 (or the pseudogene TRBV3-2) with TRBJ2-2; 10 positions match TRBD2. The CDR3 loop spans 16 amino acids. V lost 4 bases to trimming and J lost 1 base; unmatched junction nucleotides: 3. The germline V gene encodes CDR1 LGHDT and CDR2 YNNKEL (reference sequence). The CDR3 reads CASSPAGGMNTGELFF. As DNA, the CDR3 is TGTGCCAGCAGCCCAGCGGGGGGGATGAACACCGGGGAGCTGTTTTTT.

With respect to this clone: Other DNA sequences in the sample encode the same CDR3. The rearrangement uses TRBV18 and TRBJ1-5; D gene ambiguous. The length of the CDR3 is 13 residues. Germline V gene lookup returns CDR1 KGHSH and CDR2 LQKENI. Trimming removed 4 bases from V and 4 bases from J, with 8 bases in between. CDR3 coding DNA: TGTGCCAGCTCACTTACAGATAATCAGCCCCAGCATTTT. Its protein product is CASSLTDNQPQHF. Variable domain in full (rest from reference TRBV18 and TRBJ1-5): NAGVMQNPRHLVRRRGQEARLRCSPMKGHSHVYWYRQLPEEGLKFMVYLQKENIIDESGMPKERFSAEFPKEGPSILRIQQVVRGDSAAYFCASSLTDNQPQHFGDGTRLSIL.

The chain carries TRBV4-3 and TRBJ2-1, with D perhaps assigned TRBD1 or TRBD2 (6 bases each). V lost 2 bases and J 3 bases, leaving 11 bases between the germline ends. The CDR3 has 15 amino acids. Germline V gives CDR1 LGHNA, CDR2 YSLEER. This CDR3 is CASSQSGGRYNEQFF. The CDR3 DNA reads TGCGCCAGCAGCCAAAGTGGGGGGCGCTACAATGAGCAGTTCTTC.

The chain links TRBV7-9 to TRBJ1-4, with TRBD1 matching over 7 bases. The CDR3 consists of 13 residues. Germline V gives CDR1 SEHNR, CDR2 FQNEAQ (reference sequence). J gave up 6 bases and V 4 bases, and 2 bases lay outside the gene matches. The CDR3 region has the DNA TGTGCCAGCAGCTCCGGGACAGATGAAAAACTGTTTTTT. As protein: CASSSGTDEKLFF.

J is TRBJ2-5 and V is TRBV3-1 (or the pseudogene TRBV3-2); 10 bases fit TRBD2. V shed 4 bases and J 2 bases; nucleotides not matched to a gene: 1. The CDR3 runs 14 residues. From germline, CDR1 is LGHDT and CDR2 YNNKEL (reference sequence). CDR3: CASSLAGGQETQYF. The CDR3 DNA is TGTGCCAGCAGCCTAGCGGGGGGACAAGAGACCCAGTACTTC.

The V gene is TRBV2, the J gene TRBJ1-5; TRBD1 might be the D (5 bases). This CDR3 contains 15 residues. Germline assignment: CDR1 SNHLY and CDR2 FYNNEI. V was clipped by 9 bases and J by 1 base, with 16 bases between them. The CDR3 DNA is TGTGCCAGTACAAGAGAGGGGACGAGCAATCAGCCCCAGCATTTT. It codes for CASTREGTSNQPQHF.

The J gene is TRBJ1-5, the V gene TRBV6-5; 10 nucleotides agree with TRBD1. Germline loops: CDR1 MNHEY, CDR2 SVGAGI. The ends lost 8 bases at V and 10 bases at J; junction bases unmatched: 14. The CDR3 totals 15 residues. Written as DNA, the CDR3 is TGTGCCAGCCGTCCCGGGACAGGGGATCGTCTCCCCCAGCATTTT. Its protein is CASRPGTGDRLPQHF.

With respect to this clone: Different DNA sequences within this sample yield the same CDR3. V is TRBV5-1 and J is TRBJ1-2, with D maybe TRBD1 (6 bases). CDR1 SGHRS and CDR2 YFSETQ come from the germline V gene. The CDR3 totals 12 residues. V was pared by 4 bases and J by 4 bases, with 8 bases between. CDR3 in amino acids: CASSLTGYGYTF. CDR3 bases: TGCGCCAGCAGCCTGACAGGCTATGGCTACACCTTC.

In its sample, this clone was seen once. Other DNA sequences of this sample code for an identical CDR3. This chain joins TRBV18 and TRBJ2-1; no firm D call. The CDR3 has 14 residues. V lost 0 bases, J lost 4 bases, and 7 bases lay in between. The germline gives CDR1 KGHSH, CDR2 LQKENI. The CDR3 region has the DNA TGTGCCAGCTCACCACCAGGCTCGTACAATGAGCAGTTCTTC. This gives the protein CASSPPGSYNEQFF. Full variable domain (remainder filled in from reference TRBV18 and TRBJ2-1): NAGVMQNPRHLVRRRGQEARLRCSPMKGHSHVYWYRQLPEEGLKFMVYLQKENIIDESGMPKERFSAEFPKEGPSILRIQQVVRGDSAAYFCASSPPGSYNEQFFGPGTRLTVL.

This rearrangement joins TRBV5-1 to TRBJ2-2; D is ambiguous. The V and J ends lost 0 bases and 1 base respectively, with 10 bases between them. This CDR3 is 16 amino acids long. CDR1 and CDR2 (germline): SGHRS, YFSETQ. In DNA form, the CDR3 reads TGCGCCAGCAGCTTGGCCGGTCTGATGAACACCGGGGAGCTGTTTTTT. Translated: CASSLAGLMNTGELFF. The full variable domain, completed using reference TRBV5-1 and TRBJ2-2, is KAGVTQTPRYLIKTRGQQVTLSCSPISGHRSVSWYQQTPGQGLQFLFEYFSETQRNKGNFPGRFSGRQFSNSRSEMNVSTLELGDSALYLCASSLAGLMNTGELFFGEGSRLTVL.

This chain joins TRBV5-6 and TRBJ1-2, with a tentative D call TRBD1 (6 bases). Trimming pared 6 bases from V and 0 bases from J, leaving 15 bases between. The CDR3 runs 15 residues. Per germline, CDR1 SGHDT and CDR2 YYEEEE. The CDR3 loop is CASTQGPFSNYGYTF. DNA of the CDR3: TGTGCCAGCACCCAGGGGCCCTTTTCTAACTATGGCTACACCTTC.

This chain links TRBV6-2 or TRBV6-3 with TRBJ2-3; D is perhaps TRBD2 (6 bases). The CDR3 spans 20 residues. V dropped 3 bases and J dropped 0 bases, with 25 bases sitting between them. Per germline, CDR1 MNHEY and CDR2 SVGEGT. CDR3 DNA sequence: TGTGCCAGCAGTTATCCCCAGGATGCACTAGCCCCTCCTAGCACAGATACGCAGTATTTT. Its translation is CASSYPQDALAPPSTDTQYF.

The CDR3 loop is CASSRRTGKERYTF. CDR3 nucleotides: TGTGCCAGCAGCCGACGGACAGGGAAGGAGCGCTACACCTTC. The V gene is TRBV13, the J gene TRBJ1-2; 8 bases line up with TRBD1. CDR3 size: 14 residues. The V gene's germline CDR1 is PRHDT and CDR2 FYEKMQ (reference sequence). V shed 5 bases, J shed 9 bases, and the junction held 11 bases outside the gene matches.